The following is a T cell receptor beta chain sequence with its context. Original analysis: Amplified reference gene primers provided the basis for estimating nucleated cell counts. Clones were sequenced by immunoSEQ multiplex PCR, and TCRdb holds only the in-frame ones, with some missing. The V and J calls and clone size are taken from that table; D and trimming were inferred from the DNA. In the table there are around 56,000 clones, 70% to 75% of which are singletons. The CDR3 loop spans 12 amino acids. Looked up from germline, CDR1 is KGHSH and CDR2 is LQKENI. Between the trimmed V and J ends, which lost 3 bases and 6 bases, there was a span of 9 bases. This sample is drawn from a study of blood T cell repertoires in COVID-19. Overall study context: Donors in the United States, Italy and Spain gave samples during acute or convalescent COVID-19. T cells, B-cell-depleted T cells, or PBMCs supplied cDNA or gDNA.

The receptor was derived from a woman between 65 and 79 years old with acute or convalescent COVID-19. The V gene is TRBV18, the J gene TRBJ2-7; TRBD2 is a possible D gene (6 bases). Specimen: peripheral blood. CDR3 nucleotides: TGTGCCAGCTCACCGGAGGGGAGCGAGCAGTACGTC. It is translated as CASSPEGSEQYV.